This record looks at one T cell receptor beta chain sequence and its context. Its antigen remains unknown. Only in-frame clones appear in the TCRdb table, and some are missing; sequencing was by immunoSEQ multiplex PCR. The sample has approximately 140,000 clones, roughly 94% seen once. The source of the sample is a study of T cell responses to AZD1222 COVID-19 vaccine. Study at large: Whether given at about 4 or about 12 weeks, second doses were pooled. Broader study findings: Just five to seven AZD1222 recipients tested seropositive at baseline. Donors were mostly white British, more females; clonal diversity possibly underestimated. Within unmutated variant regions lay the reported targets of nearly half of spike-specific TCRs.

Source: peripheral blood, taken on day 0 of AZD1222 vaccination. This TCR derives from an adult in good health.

This CDR3 is CASRGGFSTDTQYF. CDR3 DNA: TGTGCCAGTAGAGGGGGGTTTAGCACAGATACGCAGTATTTT. This chain joins TRBV19 and TRBJ2-3; D may be TRBD1 or TRBD2 (6 bases each). Per the germline V gene, CDR1 is LNHDA and CDR2 is SQIVND (reference sequence). This CDR3 region has 14 residues. Between the trimmed V and J ends, which lost 6 bases and 0 bases, there was a span of 10 bases.